The 23 T cell receptor beta chains given below trace back to one sample, sequenced in a study of cytomegalovirus exposure and HLA in healthy donors. The PCR ran on 60 Vbeta and 13 Jbeta primers. Libraries were prepared by immunoSEQ multiplex PCR; TCRdb keeps only in-frame clonotypes and omits some of them. The sample lists 150,000 to 200,000 clones, roughly 85% seen once, with less than 2.5% in the top ten. Sequenced input: PBMCs. These receptors were obtained from a woman in her forties or fifties in good health and CMV-seronegative.

This chain links TRBV27 with TRBJ2-2; 10 nucleotides line up with TRBD1. V lost 5 bases and J lost 6; bases outside the gene matches: 6. The germline gives CDR1 MNHEY, CDR2 SMNVEV (reference sequence). This CDR3 region has 15 residues. DNA for the CDR3: TGTGCCAGCAGTCTCACGACAGGGGGCTCCGGGGAGCTGTTTTTT. This translates into CASSLTTGGSGELFF.

The rearrangement links TRBV7-8 to TRBJ2-1; 9 nucleotides align to TRBD2. CDR1 and CDR2 from the germline V gene are SGHVS and FQNEAQ. The CDR3 consists of 16 residues. Trimming removed 5 bases from V and 9 bases from J; junction bases left unmatched: 14. For the CDR3, the DNA is TGTGCCAGCAGCCCCCGGGGCTCTAGCGGGAATGGTGAGCAGTTCTTC. Its protein is CASSPRGSSGNGEQFF.

This clone was seen only a few times. The V call is TRBV18, the J call TRBJ2-1; 9 positions match TRBD1. Germline V gene sequence: CDR1 KGHSH, CDR2 LQKENI. V dropped 1 base and J dropped 9; count of bases not matched to a gene: 7. The CDR3 has 15 amino acids. DNA for the CDR3: TGTGCCAGCTCACCACGCCGGGACAGGGAGACTGAGCAGTTCTTC. Translation: CASSPRRDRETEQFF.

The J gene is TRBJ2-7, the V gene TRBV6-5, with unresolved D. The germline V and J ends were trimmed by 0 bases and 4 bases, with 10 bases remaining between them. The V gene's germline CDR1 is MNHEY and CDR2 SVGAGI. The CDR3 has 14 amino acids. The CDR3 DNA reads TGTGCCAGCAGTTACTCCTTTTTGGCATACGAGCAGTACTTC. Amino acid sequence: CASSYSFLAYEQYF.

This chain connects TRBV27 to TRBJ2-1, with D possibly matching TRBD1 (6 bases). Per germline, CDR1 MNHEY and CDR2 SMNVEV (reference sequence). The length of the CDR3 is 14 residues. V lost 3 bases and J lost 6, with 12 bases in between. In DNA, the CDR3 is TGTGCCAGCAGTTTGGGCAGGGGCTCCAATGAGCAGTTCTTC. This codes for CASSLGRGSNEQFF.

CDR3 DNA sequence: TGTGCCAGCAGCGCGGACCTGAGGGGGACTGAAGCTTTCTTT. Translating gives CASSADLRGTEAFF. The chain combines TRBV9 with TRBJ1-1, with D perhaps matching TRBD1 (6 bases). This CDR3 is 14 amino acids long. V was cut by 3 bases and J by 5 bases, with 14 bases left in between. From germline, CDR1 is SGDLS and CDR2 YYNGEE.

The chain has TRBV19 and TRBJ2-2; the match to TRBD2 covers 10 bases. Germline V gene lookup returns CDR1 LNHDA and CDR2 SQIVND (reference sequence). V shed 7 bases, J shed 4 bases, and the junction held 6 bases outside the gene matches. CDR3 length: 15 residues. CDR3 DNA: TGTGCCAGTATAGGGCTAGCGGGAGCCACCGGGGAGCTGTTTTTT. It is translated as CASIGLAGATGELFF.

The rearrangement joins TRBV7-2 to TRBJ2-2; tentative D call: TRBD2 (5 bases). V was pared by 1 base and J by 0 bases, with 6 bases between. From germline, CDR1 is SGHTA and CDR2 FQGNSA. CDR3 length: 15 residues. CDR3 in amino acids: CASSLGTSNTGELFF. The CDR3 DNA reads TGTGCCAGCAGCTTAGGGACTTCGAACACCGGGGAGCTGTTTTTT.

The CDR3, as DNA: TGTGCCAGCAGGCCCGGGACTTCTGACAATGAGCAGTTCTTC. The encoded protein is CASRPGTSDNEQFF. The chain combines TRBV11-2 with TRBJ2-1; D is possibly TRBD2 (6 bases). Germline CDR1 and CDR2: SGHAT and FQNNGV. The CDR3 sequence is 14 residues long. Trimming took off 6 bases at V and 5 bases at J, with 14 bases between the two ends.

The V gene is TRBV7-8, the J gene TRBJ2-7; 9 nucleotides line up with TRBD1. Germline V gene lookup returns CDR1 SGHVS and CDR2 FQNEAQ. Trimming removed 6 bases from V and 2 bases from J; junction bases left unmatched: 8. This CDR3 has 15 amino acids. CDR3 protein: CASRARQGDPYEQYF. For the CDR3, the DNA is TGTGCCAGCAGGGCCCGACAGGGGGACCCCTACGAGCAGTACTTC.

V and J are TRBV6-6 and TRBJ2-7, with TRBD1 matching 7 bases. The last part of the DNA fits TRBJ2-1 better; the J call may be wrong. Per the germline V gene, CDR1 is MNHNY and CDR2 is SVGAGI (reference sequence). This CDR3 has 16 amino acids. The CDR3 nucleotides read TGTGCCAGCAGGACCATGACAGGGAGCTCCTACAATGAGCAGTTCTTC. It specifies CASRTMTGSSYNEQFF.

The V call is TRBV5-4, the J call TRBJ1-3; TRBD1 might be the D (5 bases). The CDR3 runs 17 residues. V lost 0 bases, J lost 1 base, and 14 bases lay in between. Germline V lookup: CDR1 SGHNT, CDR2 YYREEE (reference sequence). This CDR3 reads CASSLVSPTVSGNTIYF. CDR3 DNA: TGTGCCAGCAGCTTGGTGTCCCCGACAGTGTCTGGAAACACCATATATTTT. Supplemented by reference TRBV5-4 and TRBJ1-3, the full variable domain reads ETGVTQSPTHLIKTRGQQVTLRCSSQSGHNTVSWYQQALGQGPQFIFQYYREEENGRGNFPPRFSGLQFPNYSSELNVNALELDDSALYLCASSLVSPTVSGNTIYFGEGSWLTVV.

This clone showed up just once. The chain is built from TRBV7-2 and TRBJ2-7; 9 positions match TRBD2. Trimming cost V 2 bases and J 4 bases; bases outside gene matches: 6. The CDR3 length is 15 residues. The V gene's germline CDR1 is SGHTA and CDR2 FQGNSA. The CDR3 here is CASSLWASGIYEQYF. The CDR3, as DNA: TGTGCCAGCAGCTTATGGGCTAGCGGGATTTACGAGCAGTACTTC.

The chain links TRBV7-6 to TRBJ2-1; possible D gene TRBD2, 5 bases. In germline, CDR1 is SGHVS, CDR2 FNYEAQ. The CDR3 covers 15 residues. Trimming left V 4 bases short and J 0 bases short, with 10 bases between. CDR3 sequence reads: CASSSQADSYNEQFF. CDR3 DNA sequence: TGTGCCAGCAGCTCACAAGCGGACTCCTACAATGAGCAGTTCTTC.

The gene calls are TRBV18 and TRBJ1-5; 7 nucleotides agree with TRBD1. CDR3 size: 15 residues. Germline values: CDR1 KGHSH, CDR2 LQKENI. V was clipped by 4 bases and J by 1 base; unmatched bases: 4. In DNA form, the CDR3 reads TGTGCCAGCTCACAGGGGGCTGGGAGCAATCAGCCCCAGCATTTT. This gives the protein CASSQGAGSNQPQHF.

This chain uses TRBV10-3 with TRBJ2-2, with unresolved D. The CDR3 is 16 amino acids. Germline-derived CDR1 and CDR2 are ENHRY and SYGVKD. The germline V and J ends were trimmed by 0 bases and 1 base, with 9 bases remaining between them. The CDR3 loop reads CAISESYSQNTGELFF. The CDR3 DNA follows: TGTGCCATCAGTGAGTCGTACAGTCAGAACACCGGGGAGCTGTTTTTT.

The chain combines TRBV29-1 with TRBJ2-5; 7 bases line up with TRBD2. Germline CDR1 reads SQVTM; CDR2 reads ANQGSEA. Trimming cost V 4 bases and J 4 bases; bases outside gene matches: 3. The CDR3 has 12 amino acids. In DNA form, the CDR3 reads TGCAGCGTTGGGGACTACCCAGAGACCCAGTACTTC. Translating gives CSVGDYPETQYF.

The rearrangement uses TRBV11-2 and TRBJ2-3; 8 bases map to TRBD2. Per the germline V gene, CDR1 is SGHAT and CDR2 is FQNNGV. The ends lost 3 bases at V and 0 bases at J; junction bases unmatched: 5. CDR3 length: 16 residues. DNA of the CDR3: TGTGCCAGCAGCTTCACTAGCGGAGCCAGCACAGATACGCAGTATTTT. Its protein product is CASSFTSGASTDTQYF.

The chain is built from TRBV20-1 and TRBJ1-1, with D unclear. The CDR3 spans 9 residues. Germline V gene sequence: CDR1 DFQATT, CDR2 SNEGSKA (reference sequence). The CDR3 nucleotides read TGCCTGACGGAGGCCGAAGCTTTCTTT. Its protein is CLTEAEAFF.

The rearrangement links TRBV5-6 to TRBJ2-5, with D perhaps TRBD1 (5 bases). The assigned J gene may be wrong: the sequence end matches TRBJ2-7 better. CDR3 length equals 14 residues. From germline, CDR1 is SGHDT and CDR2 YYEEEE. The CDR3 region has the DNA TGTGCCAGCAGTACCCTGGGCAGGGTGTACGAGCAGTACTTC. Translation gives CASSTLGRVYEQYF.

With regard to this clone: Other DNA sequences in this specimen translate into the identical CDR3. The rearrangement links TRBV28 to TRBJ2-3; D is unresolved. The V end was cut by 3 bases, the J end by 6 bases, with 4 bases between. There are 11 residues in the CDR3. The germline V gene has CDR1 MDHEN and CDR2 SYDVKM. In nucleotides, the CDR3 is TGTGCCAGCAGTTTGAGGGATACGCAGTATTTT. Encoded protein: CASSLRDTQYF.

The V and J genes are TRBV19 and TRBJ1-2; D is perhaps TRBD1 (5 bases). The CDR3 has 13 amino acids. Germline V lookup: CDR1 LNHDA, CDR2 SQIVND (reference sequence). Trimming stripped 3 bases from V and 8 bases from J, with 13 bases between. The CDR3 loop is CASSMTGRDGYTF. The CDR3 DNA sequence: TGTGCCAGTAGTATGACCGGGCGGGACGGCTACACCTTC.

The V gene is TRBV7-9, the J gene TRBJ2-7; TRBD2 might be the D (6 bases). Per the germline V gene, CDR1 is SEHNR and CDR2 is FQNEAQ (reference sequence). V was trimmed by 3 bases and J by 6 bases, leaving 12 bases between them. The CDR3 loop spans 13 amino acids. CDR3 amino acids: CASSFFTRGEQYF. For the CDR3, the DNA is TGTGCCAGCAGCTTTTTTACGCGGGGCGAGCAGTACTTC.